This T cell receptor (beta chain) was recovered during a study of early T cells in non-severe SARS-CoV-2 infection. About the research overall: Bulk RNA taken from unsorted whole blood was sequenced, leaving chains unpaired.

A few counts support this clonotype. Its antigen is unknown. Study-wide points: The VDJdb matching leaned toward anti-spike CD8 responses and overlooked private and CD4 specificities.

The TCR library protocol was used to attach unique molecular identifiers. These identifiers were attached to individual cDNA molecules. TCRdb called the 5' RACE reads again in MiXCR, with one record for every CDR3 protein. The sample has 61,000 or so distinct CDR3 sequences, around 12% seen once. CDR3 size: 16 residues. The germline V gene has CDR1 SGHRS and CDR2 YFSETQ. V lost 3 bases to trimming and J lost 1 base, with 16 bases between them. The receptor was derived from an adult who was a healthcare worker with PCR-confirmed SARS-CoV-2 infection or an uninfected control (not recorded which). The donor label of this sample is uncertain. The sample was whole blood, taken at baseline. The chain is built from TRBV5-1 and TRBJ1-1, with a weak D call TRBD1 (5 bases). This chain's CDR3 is CASSSNLGPSNTEAFF. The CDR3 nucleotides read TGCGCCAGCAGCTCAAACTTGGGACCTTCGAACACTGAAGCTTTCTTT. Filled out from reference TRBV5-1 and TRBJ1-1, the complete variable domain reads KAGVTQTPRYLIKTRGQQVTLSCSPISGHRSVSWYQQTPGQGLQFLFEYFSETQRNKGNFPGRFSGRQFSNSRSEMNVSTLELGDSALYLCASSSNLGPSNTEAFFGQGTRLTVV.